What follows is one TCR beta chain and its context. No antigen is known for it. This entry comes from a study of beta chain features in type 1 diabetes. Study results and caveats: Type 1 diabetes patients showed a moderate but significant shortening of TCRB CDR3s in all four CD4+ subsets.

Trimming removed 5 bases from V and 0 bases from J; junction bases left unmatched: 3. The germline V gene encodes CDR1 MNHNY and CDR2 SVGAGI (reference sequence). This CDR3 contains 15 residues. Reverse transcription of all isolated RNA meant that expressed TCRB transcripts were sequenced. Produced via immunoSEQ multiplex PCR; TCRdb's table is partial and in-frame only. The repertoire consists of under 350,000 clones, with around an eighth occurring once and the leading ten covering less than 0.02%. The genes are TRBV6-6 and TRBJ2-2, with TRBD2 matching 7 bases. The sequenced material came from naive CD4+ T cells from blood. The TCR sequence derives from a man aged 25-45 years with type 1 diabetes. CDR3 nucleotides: TGTGCCAGCAGTAATGGGGGGGCGAACACCGGGGAGCTGTTTTTT. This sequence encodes CASSNGGANTGELFF.